A selection of T cell receptor beta chains follows, all from one sample in a study of regulatory T cells in long-lasting Graves disease. MiXCR, run by TCRdb on the multiplex PCR reads, gives a single entry per CDR3 protein. The table has 400,000 to 450,000 distinct CDR3 sequences, about 17% seen once. This same sample was also part of a study on T cells in Graves' hyperthyroidism and ophthalmopathy.

Source: peripheral blood mononuclear cells (PBMCs), taken at new diagnosis, from a patient treated with antithyroid drugs. The receptors here all came from a woman aged 25 to 39 with Graves disease. CDR3s include the opening cysteine and the closing phenylalanine or tryptophan. The D gene is left open where the match is weak. Not all rows give a size; the values are once, few, many and, for expanded clones, a class.

many	TRBV16	.	TRBJ1-4	13	CASSQEAEEKLFF	TGTGCCAGCAGCCAAGAGGCGGAGGAAAAACTGTTTTTT
few	TRBV20-1	TRBD1	TRBJ1-6	15	CSVLPWTGVNSPLHF	TGCAGTGTTCTACCCTGGACAGGGGTTAATTCACCCCTCCACTTT
many	TRBV18	TRBD1	TRBJ1-5	15	CASSTTGGGNQPQHF	TGTGCCAGCTCTACGACAGGGGGAGGAAATCAGCCCCAGCATTTT
few	TRBV6-1	TRBD1	TRBJ1-1	16	CASSIGQGARYTEAFF	TGTGCCAGCAGTATAGGACAGGGGGCTCGATACACTGAAGCTTTCTTT
many	TRBV7-9	TRBD2	TRBJ2-4	14	CASSSLAVKNIQYF	TGTGCCAGCAGCTCTCTAGCGGTTAAAAACATTCAGTACTTC
.	TRBV20-1	.	TRBJ2-2	18	CSARFTGRGAGSPGELFF	TGCAGTGCTAGATTCACCGGCAGGGGGGCGGGATCCCCTGGGGAGCTGTTTTTT
few	TRBV7-6	.	TRBJ1-1	15	CASTLGGAMNTEAFF	TGTGCCAGCACCTTAGGGGGAGCGATGAACACTGAAGCTTTCTTT
many	TRBV20-1	.	TRBJ2-3	15	CSARDLLKDTDTQYF	TGCAGTGCTAGAGATCTGCTTAAGGACACAGATACGCAGTATTTT
many	TRBV27	.	TRBJ2-3	11	CASSGYETQYF	TGTGCCAGCAGTGGATACGAGACGCAGTATTTT
many	TRBV20-1	.	TRBJ2-1	14	CSARDLTALDEQFF	TGCAGTGCTAGAGATCTAACAGCCTTGGATGAGCAGTTCTTC
many	TRBV18	.	TRBJ1-6	13	CASSPNTDSPLHF	TGTGCCAGCTCACCAAACACAGATTCACCCCTCCACTTT
many	TRBV11-2	TRBD2	TRBJ2-7	20	CASSLEPGTSGSLGRYEQYF	TGTGCCAGCAGCTTAGAGCCCGGGACTAGCGGGTCTCTTGGGCGCTACGAGCAGTACTTC
many	TRBV20-1	TRBD2	TRBJ2-7	17	CSASPRVAGVRIGEQYF	TGCAGTGCTAGCCCTCGGGTAGCGGGAGTAAGGATTGGCGAGCAGTACTTC
many	TRBV6-1	.	TRBJ1-1	13	CASSEGENTEAFF	TGTGCCAGCAGTGAGGGGGAGAACACTGAAGCTTTCTTT
many	TRBV2	.	TRBJ1-3	14	CASSLTGSGNTIYF	TGCGCCAGCAGCTTAACAGGCTCTGGAAACACCATATATTTT
few	TRBV2	TRBD2	TRBJ2-1	16	CASRERLAGEGNEQFF	TGTGCCAGCAGAGAAAGACTAGCGGGAGAAGGAAATGAGCAGTTCTTC
many	TRBV6-1	TRBD2	TRBJ2-1	16	CASSPETSPGRNEQFF	TGTGCCAGCAGTCCTGAGACTAGCCCGGGGAGGAATGAGCAGTTCTTC